The rows below give T cell receptor beta chains drawn from one sample of a study of T cell responses to AZD1222 COVID-19 vaccine. Repertoires were generated with immunoSEQ multiplex PCR, while TCRdb's copy carries only in-frame clones and drops some. The table shows 55,000 to 90,000 clones, with approximately 85% occurring only once. Sequences were derived from peripheral blood, sampled on day 0 of AZD1222 vaccination. These receptors were collected from an adult in good health. CDR3s include the opening cysteine and the closing phenylalanine or tryptophan. D genes are given only for firm matches.

V gene: TRBV5-1; D gene: .; J gene: TRBJ1-3; CDR3 protein: CASSLGSGNTIYF; CDR3 DNA: TGCGCCAGCAGCTTGGGATCTGGAAACACCATATATTTT
V gene: TRBV9; D gene: TRBD2; J gene: TRBJ2-2; CDR3 protein: CASSASGGNTGELFF; CDR3 DNA: TGTGCCAGCAGCGCTAGCGGGGGGAACACCGGGGAGCTGTTTTTT
V gene: TRBV5-1; D gene: .; J gene: TRBJ1-3; CDR3 protein: CASSLSGAHGNTIYF; CDR3 DNA: TGCGCCAGCAGCTTGTCAGGGGCTCATGGAAACACCATATATTTT
V gene: TRBV3-1/TRBV3-2; D gene: .; J gene: TRBJ1-5; CDR3 protein: CASSQEACQPQHF; CDR3 DNA: TGTGCCAGCAGCCAAGAAGCGTGTCAGCCCCAGCATTTT
V gene: TRBV19; D gene: .; J gene: TRBJ2-3; CDR3 protein: CASSIMGGTDTQYF; CDR3 DNA: TGTGCCAGTAGTATAATGGGGGGCACAGATACGCAGTATTTT
V gene: TRBV2; D gene: .; J gene: TRBJ1-2; CDR3 protein: CASSEHNNYGYTF; CDR3 DNA: TGTGCCAGCAGTGAGCACAATAACTATGGCTACACCTTC
V gene: TRBV2; D gene: TRBD1; J gene: TRBJ2-7; CDR3 protein: CASSRDSYEQYF; CDR3 DNA: TGTGCCAGCAGTAGGGACAGCTACGAGCAGTACTTC
V gene: TRBV30; D gene: .; J gene: TRBJ1-3; CDR3 protein: CAWSGTMGNTIYF; CDR3 DNA: TGTGCCTGGAGTGGGACAATGGGAAACACCATATATTTT
V gene: TRBV30; D gene: .; J gene: TRBJ1-6; CDR3 protein: CAWTRAGISPLHF; CDR3 DNA: TGTGCCTGGACCCGAGCGGGGATTTCACCCCTCCACTTT
V gene: TRBV28; D gene: .; J gene: TRBJ1-2; CDR3 protein: CATTAFYGYTF; CDR3 DNA: TGTGCCACCACAGCCTTCTATGGCTACACCTTC